This section outlines one T cell receptor beta chain sequence together with its context. Its specificity is unknown. V trimming: 6 bases; J trimming: 4 bases; junction bases outside the gene matches: 14. CDR3 length equals 16 residues. The PBMCs were taken from approximately 9.7 ml of fresh peripheral blood. This record comes from a study of T cells in Graves' hyperthyroidism and ophthalmopathy. Turning to the study itself: Before treatment of any kind, peripheral blood was taken at initial diagnosis. The study, taken as a whole, reports: In blood, most of the thyroid clonotypes expanded above 0.001 were also present.

RNA transcripts yielded amplified TCR beta CDR3 regions. A set of HTBI primers served as the primers for a first-round RT-PCR of the TCR CDR3. TCRdb reprocessed the multiplex PCR reads via MiXCR and lists one record per CDR3 protein. The table includes around 200,000 distinct CDR3 sequences, roughly 18% detected once. The chain is built from TRBV12-3 or TRBV12-4 and TRBJ2-7; 8 positions agree with TRBD1. Sequenced material: blood. The sequence derives from a man aged 35-49 years with Graves' hyperthyroidism. CDR3 nucleotide sequence: TGTGCCAGCAGCCGGGCGGGGACAGGATCCGCATACGAGCAGTACTTC. Its translation: CASSRAGTGSAYEQYF.